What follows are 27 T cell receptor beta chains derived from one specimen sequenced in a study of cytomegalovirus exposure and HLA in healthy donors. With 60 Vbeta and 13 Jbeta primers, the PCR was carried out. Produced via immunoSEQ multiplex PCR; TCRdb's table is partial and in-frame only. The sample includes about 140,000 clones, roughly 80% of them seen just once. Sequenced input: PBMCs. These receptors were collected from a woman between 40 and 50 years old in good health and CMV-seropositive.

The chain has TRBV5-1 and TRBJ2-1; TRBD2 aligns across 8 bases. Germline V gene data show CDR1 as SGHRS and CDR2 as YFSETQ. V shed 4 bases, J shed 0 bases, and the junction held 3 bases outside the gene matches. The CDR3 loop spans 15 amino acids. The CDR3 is CASSAGLDSYNEQFF. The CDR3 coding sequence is TGCGCCAGCAGCGCGGGACTAGACTCCTACAATGAGCAGTTCTTC.

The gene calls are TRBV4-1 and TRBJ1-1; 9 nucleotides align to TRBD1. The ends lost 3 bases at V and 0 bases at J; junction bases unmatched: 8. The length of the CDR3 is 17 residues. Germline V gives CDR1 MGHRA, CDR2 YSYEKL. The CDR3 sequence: CASSQGTGRFMNTEAFF. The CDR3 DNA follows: TGCGCCAGCAGCCAGGGGACAGGGAGATTCATGAACACTGAAGCTTTCTTT.

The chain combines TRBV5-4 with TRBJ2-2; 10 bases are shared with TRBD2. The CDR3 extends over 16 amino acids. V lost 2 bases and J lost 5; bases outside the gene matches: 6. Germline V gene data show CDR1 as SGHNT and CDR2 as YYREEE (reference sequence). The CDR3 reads CASSLSAGGGTGELFF. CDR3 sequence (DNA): TGTGCCAGCAGCTTATCAGCGGGGGGGGGAACCGGGGAGCTGTTTTTT. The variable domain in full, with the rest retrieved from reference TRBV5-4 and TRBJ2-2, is ETGVTQSPTHLIKTRGQQVTLRCSSQSGHNTVSWYQQALGQGPQFIFQYYREEENGRGNFPPRFSGLQFPNYSSELNVNALELDDSALYLCASSLSAGGGTGELFFGEGSRLTVL.

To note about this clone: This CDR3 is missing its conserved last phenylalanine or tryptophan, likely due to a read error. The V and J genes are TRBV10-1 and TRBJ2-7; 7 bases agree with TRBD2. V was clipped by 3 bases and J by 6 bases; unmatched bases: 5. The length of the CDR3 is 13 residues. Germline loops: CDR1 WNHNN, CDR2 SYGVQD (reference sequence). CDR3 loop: CASSDRQRGEQYC. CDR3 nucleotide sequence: TGCGCCAGCAGTGACAGGCAGCGGGGCGAGCAGTACTGC.

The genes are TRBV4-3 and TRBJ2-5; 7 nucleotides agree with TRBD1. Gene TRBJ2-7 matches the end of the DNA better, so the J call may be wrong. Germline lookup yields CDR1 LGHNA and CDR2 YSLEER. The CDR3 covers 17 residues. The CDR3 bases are TGCGCCAGCAGCCTCCAGCTATCCGGGACAGACACCTACGAGCAGTACTTC. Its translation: CASSLQLSGTDTYEQYF.

The CDR3 here is CASSRDLGSGVYGYTF. DNA for the CDR3: TGTGCCAGCAGCAGGGATCTGGGGTCAGGGGTCTATGGCTACACCTTC. V is TRBV5-5 and J is TRBJ1-2; the D gene is possibly TRBD1 (6 bases). Germline CDR1 is SGHKS and CDR2 is YYEKEE (reference sequence). V lost 4 bases, J lost 4 bases, and 20 bases lay in between. This CDR3 has 16 amino acids.

The CDR3 is CASSYGANTEAFF. In DNA form, the CDR3 reads TGTGCCAGCAGCTACGGAGCGAACACTGAAGCTTTCTTT. The genes are TRBV7-3 and TRBJ1-1; unclear D gene. The CDR3 is 13 amino acids. V lost 4 bases and J lost 1, with 7 bases in between. Germline V gene data show CDR1 as SGHTA and CDR2 as FQGTGA.

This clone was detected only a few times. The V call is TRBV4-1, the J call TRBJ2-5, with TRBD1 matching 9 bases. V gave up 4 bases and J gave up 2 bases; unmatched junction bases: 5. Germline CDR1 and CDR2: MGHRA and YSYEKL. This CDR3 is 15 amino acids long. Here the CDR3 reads CASSLLDRGQETQYF. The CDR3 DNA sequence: TGCGCCAGCAGCCTTCTGGACAGGGGACAAGAGACCCAGTACTTC.

CDR3 DNA: TGTGCCAGCACCAGTTCAGGGAGACTAGCGGATTACAATGAGCAGTTCTTC. It codes for CASTSSGRLADYNEQFF. The genes are TRBV27 and TRBJ2-1; 9 positions agree with TRBD2. Germline V gene lookup returns CDR1 MNHEY and CDR2 SMNVEV (reference sequence). The CDR3 extends over 17 amino acids. V gave up 7 bases and J gave up 4 bases; unmatched junction bases: 14.

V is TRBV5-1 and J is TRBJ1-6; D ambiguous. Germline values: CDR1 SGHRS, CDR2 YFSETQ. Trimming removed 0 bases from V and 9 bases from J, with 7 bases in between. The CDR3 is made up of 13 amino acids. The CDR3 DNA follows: TGCGCCAGCAGCTTGGCTGGAGGTTCACCCCTCCACTTT. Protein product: CASSLAGGSPLHF. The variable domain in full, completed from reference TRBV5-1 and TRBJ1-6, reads KAGVTQTPRYLIKTRGQQVTLSCSPISGHRSVSWYQQTPGQGLQFLFEYFSETQRNKGNFPGRFSGRQFSNSRSEMNVSTLELGDSALYLCASSLAGGSPLHFGNGTRLTVT.

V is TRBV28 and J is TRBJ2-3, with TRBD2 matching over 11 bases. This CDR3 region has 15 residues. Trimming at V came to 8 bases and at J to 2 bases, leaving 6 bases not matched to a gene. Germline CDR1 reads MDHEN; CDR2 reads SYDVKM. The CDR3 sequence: CASLAGGFLTDTQYF. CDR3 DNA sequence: TGTGCCAGCCTAGCGGGAGGCTTCCTCACAGATACGCAGTATTTT.

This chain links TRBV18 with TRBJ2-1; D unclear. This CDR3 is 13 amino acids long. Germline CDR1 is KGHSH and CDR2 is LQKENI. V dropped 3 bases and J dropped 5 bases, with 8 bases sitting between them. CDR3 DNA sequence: TGTGCCAGCTCACCCACCCGGGACAATGAGCAGTTCTTC. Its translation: CASSPTRDNEQFF.

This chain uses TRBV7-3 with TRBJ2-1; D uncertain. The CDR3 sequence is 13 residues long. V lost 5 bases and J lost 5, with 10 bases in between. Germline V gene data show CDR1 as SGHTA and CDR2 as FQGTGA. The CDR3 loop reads CASSPIYNNEQFF. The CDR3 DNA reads TGTGCCAGCAGCCCGATCTATAACAATGAGCAGTTCTTC.

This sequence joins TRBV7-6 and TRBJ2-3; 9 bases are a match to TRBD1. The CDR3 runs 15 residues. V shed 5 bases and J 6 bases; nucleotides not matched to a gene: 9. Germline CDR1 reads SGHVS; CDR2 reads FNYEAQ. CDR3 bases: TGTGCCAGCAGCCAAACCGGGACAGGGAAGGATACGCAGTATTTT. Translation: CASSQTGTGKDTQYF.

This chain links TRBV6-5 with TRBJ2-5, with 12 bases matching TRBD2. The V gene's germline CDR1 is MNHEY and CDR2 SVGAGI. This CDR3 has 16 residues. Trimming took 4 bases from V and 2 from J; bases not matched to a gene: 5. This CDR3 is CASSSNGLAGQETQYF. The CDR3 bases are TGTGCCAGCAGTTCCAACGGACTAGCGGGACAAGAGACCCAGTACTTC.

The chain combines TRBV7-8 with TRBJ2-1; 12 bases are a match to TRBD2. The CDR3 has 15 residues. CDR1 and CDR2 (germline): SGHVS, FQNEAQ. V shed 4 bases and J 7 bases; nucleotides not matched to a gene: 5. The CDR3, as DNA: TGTGCCAGCAGCTCGAGACTAGCGGGAGAGAATGAGCAGTTCTTC. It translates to CASSSRLAGENEQFF.

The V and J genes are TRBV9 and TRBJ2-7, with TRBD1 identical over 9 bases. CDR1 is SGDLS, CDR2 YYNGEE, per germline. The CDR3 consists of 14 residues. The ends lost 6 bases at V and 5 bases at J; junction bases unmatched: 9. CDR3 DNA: TGTGCCAGCACCCCGAGGGACAGGGTCCACGAGCAGTACTTC. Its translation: CASTPRDRVHEQYF.

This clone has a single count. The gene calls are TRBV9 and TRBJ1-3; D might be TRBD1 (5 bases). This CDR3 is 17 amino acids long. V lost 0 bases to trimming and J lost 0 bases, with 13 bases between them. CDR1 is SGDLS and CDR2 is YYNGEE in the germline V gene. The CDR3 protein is CASSVGHGGSSGNTIYF. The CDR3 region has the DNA TGTGCCAGCAGCGTAGGACACGGGGGAAGCTCTGGAAACACCATATATTTT.

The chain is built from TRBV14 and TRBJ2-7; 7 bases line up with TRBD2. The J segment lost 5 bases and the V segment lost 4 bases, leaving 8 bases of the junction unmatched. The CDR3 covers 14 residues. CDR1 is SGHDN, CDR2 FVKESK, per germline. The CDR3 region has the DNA TGTGCCAGCAGCCTAGGGGCGGGAGTTGACGAGCAGTACTTC. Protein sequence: CASSLGAGVDEQYF. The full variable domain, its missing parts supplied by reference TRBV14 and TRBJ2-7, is EAGVTQFPSHSVIEKGQTVTLRCDPISGHDNLYWYRRVMGKEIKFLLHFVKESKQDESGMPNNRFLAERTGGTYSTLKVQPAELEDSGVYFCASSLGAGVDEQYFGPGTRLTVT.

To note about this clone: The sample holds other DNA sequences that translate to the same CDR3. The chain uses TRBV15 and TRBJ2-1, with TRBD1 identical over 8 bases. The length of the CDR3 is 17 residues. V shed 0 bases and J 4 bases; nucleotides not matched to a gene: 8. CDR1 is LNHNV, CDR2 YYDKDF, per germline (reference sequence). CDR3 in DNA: TGTGCCACCAGCAGAGATGGGGCAGGGGGCTTTTACAATGAGCAGTTCTTC. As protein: CATSRDGAGGFYNEQFF.

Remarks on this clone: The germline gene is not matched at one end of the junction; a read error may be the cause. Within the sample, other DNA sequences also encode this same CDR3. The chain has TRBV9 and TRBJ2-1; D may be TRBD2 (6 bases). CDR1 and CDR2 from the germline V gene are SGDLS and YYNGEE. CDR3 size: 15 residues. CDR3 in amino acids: CASSLFGTQYNEQFF. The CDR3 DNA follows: TGTGCTAGCAGTCTCTTCGGGACTCAATACAATGAGCAGTTCTTC.

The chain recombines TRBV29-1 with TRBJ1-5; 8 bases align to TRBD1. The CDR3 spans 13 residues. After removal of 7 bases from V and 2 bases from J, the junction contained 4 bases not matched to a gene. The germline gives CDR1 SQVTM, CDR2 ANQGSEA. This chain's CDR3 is CSAQGAGNQPQHF. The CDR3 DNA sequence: TGCAGCGCCCAGGGGGCTGGCAATCAGCCCCAGCATTTT.

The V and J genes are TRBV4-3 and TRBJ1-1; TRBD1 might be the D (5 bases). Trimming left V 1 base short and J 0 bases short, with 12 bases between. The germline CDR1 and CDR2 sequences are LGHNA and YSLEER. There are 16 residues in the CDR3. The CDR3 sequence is CASSQGGVYMNTEAFF. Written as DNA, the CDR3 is TGCGCCAGCAGCCAAGGGGGGGTCTATATGAACACTGAAGCTTTCTTT.

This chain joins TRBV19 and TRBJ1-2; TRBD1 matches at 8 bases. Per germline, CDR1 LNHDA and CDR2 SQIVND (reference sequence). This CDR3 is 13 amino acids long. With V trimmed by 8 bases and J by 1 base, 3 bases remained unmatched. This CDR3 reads CASGQGFNYGYTF. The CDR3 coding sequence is TGTGCCAGTGGACAGGGTTTTAACTATGGCTACACCTTC.

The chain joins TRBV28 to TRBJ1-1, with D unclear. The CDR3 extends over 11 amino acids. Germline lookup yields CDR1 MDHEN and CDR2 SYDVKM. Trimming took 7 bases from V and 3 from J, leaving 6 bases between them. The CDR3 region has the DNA TGTGCCAGCACGAGATACACTGAAGCTTTCTTT. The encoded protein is CASTRYTEAFF.

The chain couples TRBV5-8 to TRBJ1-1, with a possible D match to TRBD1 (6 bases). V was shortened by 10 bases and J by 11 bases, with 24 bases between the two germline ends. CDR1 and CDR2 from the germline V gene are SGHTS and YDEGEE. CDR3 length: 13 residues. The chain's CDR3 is CAQNRGQGREAFF. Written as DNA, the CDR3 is TGTGCCCAAAATCGGGGGCAGGGGAGGGAGGCTTTCTTT.

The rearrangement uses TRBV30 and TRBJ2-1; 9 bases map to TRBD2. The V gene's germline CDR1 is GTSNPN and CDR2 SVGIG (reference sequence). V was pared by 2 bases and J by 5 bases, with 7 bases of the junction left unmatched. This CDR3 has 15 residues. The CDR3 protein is CAWSILAGTNNEQFF. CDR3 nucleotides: TGTGCCTGGAGTATCCTAGCGGGGACTAACAATGAGCAGTTCTTC.